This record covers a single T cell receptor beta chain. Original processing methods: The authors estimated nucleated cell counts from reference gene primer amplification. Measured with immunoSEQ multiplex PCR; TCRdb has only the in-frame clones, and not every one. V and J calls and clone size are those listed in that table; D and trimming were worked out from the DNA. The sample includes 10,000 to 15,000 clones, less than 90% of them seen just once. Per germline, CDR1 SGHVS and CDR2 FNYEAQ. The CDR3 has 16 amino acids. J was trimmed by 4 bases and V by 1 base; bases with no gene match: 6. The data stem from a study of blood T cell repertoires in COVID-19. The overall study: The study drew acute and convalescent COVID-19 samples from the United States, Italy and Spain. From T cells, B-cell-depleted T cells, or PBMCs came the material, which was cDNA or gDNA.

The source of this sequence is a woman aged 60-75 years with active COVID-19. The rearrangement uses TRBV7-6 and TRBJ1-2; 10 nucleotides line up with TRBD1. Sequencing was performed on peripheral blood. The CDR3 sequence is CASSLESTGGPYGYTF. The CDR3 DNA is TGTGCCAGCAGCTTAGAATCGACAGGGGGCCCCTATGGCTACACCTTC.